This entry lists 3 T cell receptor beta chains sequenced from one sample in a study of CD8+CD57+ T cells in acquired aplastic anemia. Patients chosen for sequencing had shown CD8+CD57+ cell expansion by flow cytometry. The template used for profiling TCR beta VDJ and CDR3 was genomic DNA. In TCRdb, the reads were re-called with MiXCR into one record per CDR3 protein. The profile shows some 150,000 distinct CDR3 sequences, around 48% of them singletons. The sample taken for sequencing was sorted CD4+, CD8+, or CD8+CD57+ T cells (not recorded which) from PBMCs. These receptors originate from a human donor with aplastic anemia.

The chain couples TRBV20-1 to TRBJ2-7, with 9 positions matching TRBD1. There are 12 residues in the CDR3. V trimming: 7 bases; J trimming: 1 base; junction bases outside the gene matches: 2. Germline CDR1 DFQATT, CDR2 SNEGSKA (reference sequence). The CDR3 nucleotides read TGCAGTGTCGGACAGGGGTCCTACGAGCAGTACTTC. This gives the protein CSVGQGSYEQYF.

This clonotype was recorded many times. This chain joins TRBV14 and TRBJ2-2, with D tentatively TRBD2 (6 bases). This CDR3 spans 19 amino acids. Per germline, CDR1 SGHDN and CDR2 FVKESK. V lost 1 base and J lost 4, with 22 bases in between. The CDR3 nucleotides read TGTGCCAGCAGCCAAGCCCGACCCTTAGCGGCTACCTCCACCGGGGAGCTGTTTTTT. Translation: CASSQARPLAATSTGELFF.

There are many counts of this clonotype. This chain joins TRBV11-2 and TRBJ2-5; maybe TRBD1 (5 bases). The germline V gene has CDR1 SGHAT and CDR2 FQNNGV. Trimming shortened V by 5 bases and J by 4 bases, and 17 bases separated the two germline ends. This CDR3 is built from 15 residues. In nucleotides, the CDR3 is TGTGCCAGCAGCCTGGTCGTCAGGGTCGGAGAGACCCAGTACTTC. This sequence encodes CASSLVVRVGETQYF.